One TCR beta chain is described in this entry. Its antigen is still unknown. Base qualities were left out, and no much larger clone turns up one base away. This sample was included in a study of OX40 agonist ivuxolimab in advanced cancers. Study-level background: The costimulatory receptor OX40 (CD134) was targeted by ivuxolimab, a fully human IgG2 agonistic monoclonal antibody. Three dose-escalation patients achieved partial responses, one with hepatocellular carcinoma and two with cutaneous melanoma. A male proportion of nearly 85% and a mean age of around 60 years, ranging from roughly 20 to 80, were recorded for the dose-escalation cohort. The paper reports the monotherapy dose-escalation portion (N ≈ 50 patients) of the phase I ivuxolimab trial. Of the approximately 53 patients in dose escalation, approximately 20 had hepatocellular carcinoma, about 15 had melanoma, 9 had renal cell carcinoma and 9 had head and neck cancer. The purpose of peripheral TCRbeta sequencing was to test whether ivuxolimab changed TCR sequence diversity and led to clonal T-cell expansion. Intravenous ivuxolimab was administered to patients every 2 weeks at six dose levels: 0.01, 0.1, 0.3, 1.5, 3 and 10 mg/kg. Patients were allowed to have had prior anti-PD-1, anti-PD-L1 or anti-CTLA-4 therapy, and around 37% of the dose-escalation patients had previously received checkpoint inhibitors. Study-wide findings and limitations: Low levels of normalized T-cell clonal expansion were also seen in some patients who did not respond. After ivuxolimab, CD8+ T cells had more expanded clones than CD4+ T cells on average. At doses from 0.1 to 3.0 mg/kg, clonal expansion was seen in both CD4+ and CD8+ blood T cells between baseline and week 6. The antigen specificity of the clonally expanded peripheral T cells was not determined. In the 0.1-3.0 mg/kg groups, partial responders were among the patients with the lowest normalized peripheral clonal expansion, particularly in CD8+ T cells.

Genomic DNA was extracted from sorted cells for sequencing of the TCRbeta CDR3 region. The immunoSEQ Assay was used for sequencing of TCRbeta CDR3 regions. This immuneACCESS table, as held by TCRdb, lists in-frame sequences with V and J called but not all clones. Of the missing ones, under half trace to an unresolved V gene in checked studies; the others have no known cause. Counted in this sample were tens of thousands of clones; 60% to 85% of them appeared once. Jointly, the top ten make up approximately 16% of the sample. The trial excluded patients who had a history of autoimmune disease or who were on systemic immunosuppression. Peripheral blood for TCR sequencing was drawn from every dose cohort at baseline, at cycle 4 day 1 and at cycle 7 day 1. Samples came from an open-label, multicenter, first-in-human phase I dose-escalation trial of ivuxolimab. Adults with locally advanced or metastatic head and neck squamous cell, hepatocellular, melanoma or renal cell carcinoma were enrolled in the trial. Before TCR sequencing, CD4+ and CD8+ T cells were separately sorted from peripheral blood.

Trimming at the junction amounts to 4 bases on V and 1 base on J, and the germline ends lie 14 bases apart. The CDR3 runs 16 residues from the cysteine to the phenylalanine. The DNA shown is the 48-base CDR3, in frame from base 1. Taken from the germline V gene, the CDR1 and CDR2 loops are SGDLS and YYNGEE. This TCR came from an adult with an advanced solid tumor such as melanoma, head and neck, liver or kidney cancer. The starting material was CD4+ or CD8+ T cells sorted from blood, obtained in a trial of the OX40 agonist ivuxolimab. The chain was built from TRBV9 and TRBJ2-2; the D gene is perhaps TRBD2, from 6 matching bases. The CDR3 protein is CASSPYGTLNTGELFF. Here is the DNA: TGTGCCAGCAGCCCCTACGGGACTCTGAACACCGGGGAGCTGTTTTTT.